The present T cell receptor (beta chain) was sequenced within a study of control samples from healthy donors and cancer patients. The CDR3 length is 14 residues. The protocol was immunoSEQ multiplex PCR, while the TCRdb copy is restricted to in-frame clones and leaves out a portion. The table includes around 79,000 clones, 80% to 95% detected once. The sequencing sample was made of PBMCs. The rearrangement joins TRBV21-1 to TRBJ2-3. TRBV21-1 is a recognized pseudogene. This receptor was taken from a woman aged 40 to 50 with lung cancer. For the CDR3, the DNA is TGTGCCAGCAGCAAAGGGGGGTATGCAGATACGCAGTATTTT. This sequence encodes CASSKGGYADTQYF.